Below are 26 T cell receptor beta chains sequenced from a single sample in a study of early T cells in non-severe SARS-CoV-2 infection. TCRdb ran MiXCR on the 5' RACE reads and lists one entry per CDR3 protein. The data hold about 64,000 distinct CDR3 sequences, with over 4.5% observed a single time. Sequences were obtained from whole blood. The receptors stem from an adult who was a healthcare worker with PCR-confirmed SARS-CoV-2 infection or an uninfected control (not recorded which).

This clonotype was counted between two and nine times. The chain has TRBV6-4 and TRBJ2-1; D remains unclear. The CDR3 contains 13 residues. The germline V gene encodes CDR1 MRHNA and CDR2 SNTAGT. V shed 11 bases and J shed 5 bases, with 16 bases lying between them. Written as DNA, the CDR3 is TGTGCCGGAGCGCCTGGAGTTGACAATGAGCAGTTCTTC. Amino acids: CAGAPGVDNEQFF.

This clonotype was picked up a small number of times. The chain couples TRBV11-2 to TRBJ2-1; 9 bases are shared with TRBD2. CDR1 SGHAT and CDR2 FQNNGV come from the germline V gene. The V segment lost 5 bases and the J segment 6 bases; nucleotides outside the gene matches: 11. The CDR3 contains 16 residues. Here the CDR3 DNA reads TGTGCCAGCAGCCGCGGTGGGCGGGAGGGCCTCAATGAGCAGTTCTTC. This sequence encodes CASSRGGREGLNEQFF.

This clonotype has more than one count but fewer than ten. The J gene is TRBJ2-1, the V gene TRBV29-1, with a possible D match to TRBD2 (5 bases). CDR1 is SQVTM and CDR2 is ANQGSEA in the germline V gene. The CDR3 spans 11 residues. V was trimmed by 7 bases and J by 7 bases, leaving 11 bases between them. CDR3 amino acids: CSAQSGNEQFF. The CDR3, as DNA: TGCAGCGCCCAAAGCGGAAATGAGCAGTTCTTC.

The gene calls are TRBV6-6 and TRBJ1-6, with D uncertain. Germline-derived CDR1 and CDR2 are MNHNY and SVGAGI (reference sequence). The germline V and J ends were trimmed by 5 bases and 7 bases, with 12 bases remaining between them. CDR3 length: 14 residues. The DNA of the CDR3 is TGTGCCAGCAGTGCGGGCCCTTACAATTCACCCCTCCACTTT. Residues: CASSAGPYNSPLHF.

This clonotype was recorded at least ten times. This chain uses TRBV27 with TRBJ2-7; D tentatively fits TRBD1 or TRBD2 (6 bases each). Germline V gives CDR1 MNHEY, CDR2 SMNVEV (reference sequence). The V gene lost 9 bases and the J gene lost 2 bases, with 23 bases spanning the gap. This CDR3 has 16 amino acids. The CDR3 region has the DNA TGTGCCAGAACTCGCCGAGCGTGGGGGGCGACCTACGAGCAGTACTTC. Translation: CARTRRAWGATYEQYF.

In this sample, this clonotype turned up many times. The chain links TRBV29-1 to TRBJ2-3; 10 bases are shared with TRBD2. Germline values: CDR1 SQVTM, CDR2 ANQGSEA. J lost 3 bases, V lost 6 bases, and 6 bases had no gene match. The CDR3 length is 14 residues. The CDR3 DNA follows: TGCAGCGTAAAGCGGGGGGGCCGTACAGATACGCAGTATTTT. It codes for CSVKRGGRTDTQYF.

This clonotype was observed a handful of times. The V gene is TRBV24-1, the J gene TRBJ1-4, with no clear D. CDR1 and CDR2 (germline): KGHDR, SFDVKD. This CDR3 has 12 amino acids. Trimming took 5 bases from V and 5 from J, leaving 5 bases between them. The CDR3 sequence: CATSAANEKLFF. For the CDR3, the DNA is TGTGCCACCAGTGCCGCCAATGAAAAACTGTTTTTT.

This clonotype was observed many times. CDR3 amino acids: CASSLKPATNEKLFF. Here the CDR3 DNA reads TGTGCCAGCAGTTTAAAGCCAGCAACTAATGAAAAACTGTTTTTT. This rearrangement joins TRBV27 to TRBJ1-4; no clear D. Germline V gene lookup returns CDR1 MNHEY and CDR2 SMNVEV (reference sequence). The CDR3 is 15 amino acids. With 2 bases removed from V and 0 bases from J, the gap between germline ends came to 7 bases. Filled out from reference TRBV27 and TRBJ1-4, the complete variable domain reads EAQVTQNPRYLITVTGKKLTVTCSQNMNHEYMSWYRQDPGLGLRQIYYSMNVEVTDKGDVPEGYKVSRKEKRNFPLILESPSPNQTSLYFCASSLKPATNEKLFFGSGTQLSVL.

This clonotype turned up a few times. The V gene is TRBV30, the J gene TRBJ1-6, with D perhaps TRBD1 (5 bases). CDR1 and CDR2 from the germline V gene are GTSNPN and SVGIG (reference sequence). This CDR3 region has 13 residues. V was shortened by 1 base and J by 8 bases, with 9 bases between the two germline ends. CDR3 nucleotides: TGTGCCTGGAGTGGACAGTCCGATTCACCCCTCCACTTT. It encodes CAWSGQSDSPLHF. The full variable domain, in which reference TRBV30 and TRBJ1-6 provide the parts outside the CDR3, is SQTIHQWPATLVQPVGSPLSLECTVEGTSNPNLYWYRQAAGRGLQLLFYSVGIGQISSEVPQNLSASRPQDRQFILSSKKLLLSDSGFYLCAWSGQSDSPLHFGNGTRLTVT.

This clonotype showed up many times. The chain uses TRBV6-1 and TRBJ2-2; TRBD1 agrees at 9 bases. This CDR3 has 14 residues. Germline loops: CDR1 MNHNS, CDR2 SASEGT. With 6 bases clipped from V and 4 bases from J, the junction kept 3 bases outside the gene matches. CDR3: CASRRDRVTGELFF. DNA for the CDR3: TGTGCCAGCAGACGGGACAGGGTCACCGGGGAGCTGTTTTTT.

This clonotype was observed many times. The rearrangement links TRBV7-2 to TRBJ1-2; D call uncertain. From germline, CDR1 is SGHTA and CDR2 FQGNSA. V was pared by 4 bases and J by 4 bases, with 10 bases between. The CDR3 sequence is 13 residues long. CDR3 amino acids: CASSSDGGYGYTF. In nucleotides, the CDR3 is TGTGCCAGCAGCTCCGACGGAGGCTATGGCTACACCTTC.

This clonotype was recorded many times. J is TRBJ1-2 and V is TRBV6-5; D is undetermined. Trimming stripped 0 bases from V and 4 bases from J, with 12 bases between. The CDR3 is made up of 15 amino acids. From germline, CDR1 is MNHEY and CDR2 SVGAGI. The CDR3 sequence: CASSYSKIESYGYTF. The CDR3 DNA follows: TGTGCCAGCAGTTACTCTAAGATCGAAAGCTATGGCTACACCTTC.

Written as DNA, the CDR3 is TGTGCCAGCAGCCAAGCAGGGATTTGGACAGATACGCAGTATTTT. Protein sequence: CASSQAGIWTDTQYF. This chain joins TRBV3-1 and TRBJ2-3, with D possibly being TRBD1 (5 bases). The CDR3 length is 15 residues. Germline values: CDR1 LGHDT, CDR2 YNNKEL (reference sequence). The V end was cut by 1 base, the J end by 3 bases, with 11 bases between.

This clonotype was detected many times. This chain joins TRBV27 and TRBJ2-5; a possible D gene is TRBD2 (5 bases). The V end lost 8 bases, the J end lost 2 bases, and 24 bases lay between the germline ends. The CDR3 consists of 17 residues. CDR1 is MNHEY, CDR2 SMNVEV, per germline (reference sequence). The CDR3 loop is CASRPMGGLVFQETQYF. The CDR3, as DNA: TGTGCCAGCCGCCCCATGGGCGGACTGGTGTTTCAAGAGACCCAGTACTTC.

The rearrangement uses TRBV14 and TRBJ2-3; D remains unclear. Trimming cost V 2 bases and J 6 bases, with 6 bases left between them. Germline loops: CDR1 SGHDN, CDR2 FVKESK. The CDR3 has 12 residues. The CDR3: CASSQNRDTQYF. For the CDR3, the DNA is TGTGCCAGCAGCCAAAACCGGGATACGCAGTATTTT.

This clonotype was seen at least ten times. The rearrangement joins TRBV7-3 to TRBJ2-3, with D unclear. The germline V gene encodes CDR1 SGHTA and CDR2 FQGTGA. The ends were cut back, 5 bases at V and 5 bases at J, with 17 bases in the middle. The CDR3 is 15 amino acids. CDR3 sequence: CASSPNPRTEDTQYF. The CDR3 nucleotides read TGTGCCAGCAGCCCAAACCCGCGGACGGAAGATACGCAGTATTTT. The full variable domain, rest sourced from reference TRBV7-3 and TRBJ2-3, is GAGVSQTPSNKVTEKGKYVELRCDPISGHTALYWYRQSLGQGPEFLIYFQGTGAADDSGLPNDRFFAVRPEGSVSTLKIQRTERGDSAVYLCASSPNPRTEDTQYFGPGTRLTVL.

This clonotype appeared many times. The chain recombines TRBV6-1 with TRBJ1-5, with D uncertain. Germline V gives CDR1 MNHNS, CDR2 SASEGT. Trimming removed 2 bases from V and 2 bases from J, with 10 bases in between. This CDR3 comprises 15 residues. Here the CDR3 reads CASSEYTARNQPQHF. DNA for the CDR3: TGTGCCAGCAGTGAATATACAGCCCGCAATCAGCCCCAGCATTTT.

There are many counts of this clonotype. This chain links TRBV20-1 with TRBJ2-1; 10 bases line up with TRBD2. This CDR3 is built from 15 residues. The V gene's germline CDR1 is DFQATT and CDR2 SNEGSKA (reference sequence). The junction had 13 bases not matched to a gene; V was cut back by 6 bases and J by 8 bases. The CDR3 bases are TGCAGTGCCGGAGGGCTAGCGGGAGCCACGGATGAGCAGTTCTTC. Encoded protein: CSAGGLAGATDEQFF.

This clonotype was recorded at least ten times. This rearrangement joins TRBV27 to TRBJ1-5; 7 bases are a match to TRBD1. V dropped 4 bases and J dropped 1; count of bases not matched to a gene: 13. CDR1 is MNHEY, CDR2 SMNVEV, per germline (reference sequence). The CDR3 spans 18 residues. In DNA, the CDR3 is TGTGCCAGCAGTTCGCTGGGGGGGACAGACGCGAGCAATCAGCCCCAGCATTTT. It is translated as CASSSLGGTDASNQPQHF.

This clonotype was recorded at least ten times. This chain uses TRBV2 with TRBJ1-1; D is undetermined. Trimming removed 7 bases at V and 3 bases at J, with 12 bases between. The CDR3 contains 13 residues. Germline CDR1 SNHLY, CDR2 FYNNEI. The CDR3 coding sequence is TGTGCCAGCAAAAGGGAGAGGGACACTGAAGCTTTCTTT. Translation: CASKRERDTEAFF.

This clonotype was detected ten times or more. CDR3 loop: CASRLQGSNTEAFF. Written as DNA, the CDR3 is TGTGCCAGCAGACTACAGGGTTCGAACACTGAAGCTTTCTTT. The chain uses TRBV25-1 and TRBJ1-1; TRBD1 is a possible D gene (6 bases). V gave up 6 bases and J gave up 1 base, with 12 bases separating them. The CDR3 length is 14 residues. Germline lookup yields CDR1 MGHDK and CDR2 SYGVNS. The variable domain in full, completed from reference TRBV25-1 and TRBJ1-1, reads EADIYQTPRYLVIGTGKKITLECSQTMGHDKMYWYQQDPGMELHLIHYSYGVNSTEKGDLSSESTVSRIRTEHFPLTLESARPSHTSQYLCASRLQGSNTEAFFGQGTRLTVV.

This clonotype was found many times. This chain joins TRBV3-1 and TRBJ2-7; weak D call: TRBD1 (6 bases). This CDR3 contains 15 residues. Per the germline V gene, CDR1 is LGHDT and CDR2 is YNNKEL (reference sequence). The V gene lost 1 base and the J gene lost 6 bases, with 16 bases spanning the gap. The CDR3 loop reads CASSQGDLVGGEQYF. The CDR3 DNA reads as TGTGCCAGCAGCCAAGGGGATTTGGTAGGGGGCGAGCAGTACTTC.

This clonotype has only a few counts. This chain joins TRBV5-4 and TRBJ2-6; perhaps TRBD1 as D (5 bases). There are 15 residues in the CDR3. The germline V gene encodes CDR1 SGHNT and CDR2 YYREEE (reference sequence). V was cut by 2 bases and J by 4 bases, with 10 bases left in between. The CDR3, as DNA: TGTGCCAGCAGCTTCCAGGGTTCCGGGGCCAACGTCCTGACTTTC. This sequence encodes CASSFQGSGANVLTF.

This clonotype has a handful of counts. The V gene is TRBV2, the J gene TRBJ2-1; TRBD2 aligns across 14 bases. The V segment lost 7 bases and the J segment 8 bases; nucleotides outside the gene matches: 7. The CDR3 is 15 residues long. Germline V gene data show CDR1 as SNHLY and CDR2 as FYNNEI. CDR3 sequence (DNA): TGTGCCAGCACTCGGACTAGCGGGGGGCCCGATGAGCAGTTCTTC. Protein sequence: CASTRTSGGPDEQFF.

In its sample, this clonotype was seen many times. The rearrangement joins TRBV20-1 to TRBJ2-7, with a weak D call TRBD1 (5 bases). This CDR3 contains 11 residues. The germline gives CDR1 DFQATT, CDR2 SNEGSKA (reference sequence). V was trimmed by 5 bases and J by 4 bases, leaving 9 bases between them. The chain's CDR3 is CSAFDSYEQYF. The DNA of the CDR3 is TGCAGTGCTTTTGACAGTTACGAGCAGTACTTC.

This clonotype was observed many times. The gene calls are TRBV30 and TRBJ1-2, with a weak D call TRBD1 (6 bases). The germline V gene has CDR1 GTSNPN and CDR2 SVGIG (reference sequence). Trimming left V 3 bases short and J 4 bases short, with 15 bases between. CDR3 length: 14 residues. The CDR3 reads CAWSHIGQFYGYTF. CDR3 DNA: TGTGCCTGGAGCCACATCGGACAGTTCTATGGCTACACCTTC.